Included here is one T cell receptor (beta chain) sequence, with context. The antigen is not known. In the PCR, 60 Vbeta and 13 Jbeta primers were used. The table came from immunoSEQ multiplex PCR; TCRdb's copy has only in-frame clones and leaves some out. The sample includes around 150,000 clones, 82% seen only once; the top ten take about 10%. The sample belongs to a study of cytomegalovirus exposure and HLA in healthy donors. Regarding the study as a whole: The classifier was said to identify cytomegalovirus status with high specificity and sensitivity. Follow-up analysis later connected one missense variant in DCLRE1C with trimming of TCR beta V- and J-genes. The listing of roughly 160 TCR beta chains classed them as cytomegalovirus-associated.

The germline gives CDR1 KGHSH, CDR2 LQKENI. There are 13 residues in the CDR3. The V segment lost 3 bases and the J segment 4 bases; nucleotides outside the gene matches: 2. The specimen was PBMCs. This receptor was identified in a man aged 50 or older in good health and CMV-seropositive. The genes are TRBV18 and TRBJ2-5; 7 bases agree with TRBD1. The DNA for the CDR3 is TGTGCCAGCTCACCGCGACAGGGAGAGACCCAGTACTTC. Protein sequence: CASSPRQGETQYF.